Listed below are T cell receptor beta chains from one sample, sequenced in a study of T cell responses to AZD1222 COVID-19 vaccine. The assay was immunoSEQ multiplex PCR, and TCRdb's table has in-frame clones only and misses some. The table lists about 140,000 clones, about nine tenths of them singletons. The starting material was peripheral blood, obtained on day 0 of AZD1222 vaccination. The receptor source for this set is an adult in good health. CDR3s include the opening cysteine and the closing phenylalanine or tryptophan. A D gene is named only where the DNA matches it firmly. Clone size, where shown, is once, few, many, or a class for clones that have expanded.

v_call	clone_size	j_call	d_call	cdr3_nt	cdr3_aa
TRBV2	-	TRBJ1-5	-	TGTGCCAGCAGTGAATCAGCCCTCAGGAGCAATCAGCCCCAGCATTTT	CASSESALRSNQPQHF
TRBV7-9	-	TRBJ2-3	TRBD2	TGTGCCAGCAGCTTTAGCGGGACAGATACGCAGTATTTT	CASSFSGTDTQYF
TRBV4-1	-	TRBJ1-2	-	TGCGCCAGCAGCCAGACCGTGGGGGTGGCAAATGGCTACACCTTC	CASSQTVGVANGYTF
TRBV15	few	TRBJ1-1	-	TGTGCCACCAGCAGAGATCTAGGGGGGAGCACTGAAGCTTTCTTT	CATSRDLGGSTEAFF
TRBV6-1	-	TRBJ1-1	-	TGTGCCAGCAGTGAAAAACATATGGAGGCTTTCTTT	CASSEKHMEAFF
TRBV19	-	TRBJ1-5	-	TGTGCCAGTAGTGGAAACCGGGACACCCAGCCCCAGCATTTT	CASSGNRDTQPQHF
TRBV28	once	TRBJ1-1	-	TGTGCCAGCAGTTTTAGGGGTTTCGGGTCAGCTTTCTTT	CASSFRGFGSAFF
TRBV5-1	once	TRBJ2-2	TRBD1	TGCGCCAGCAGCACAGGACAGGGAACCGGGGAGCTGTTTTTT	CASSTGQGTGELFF
TRBV4-1	-	TRBJ1-1	-	TGCGCCAGCAGGCCCTCCGTCTTAATTGTGAACACTGAAGCTTTCTTT	CASRPSVLIVNTEAFF
TRBV6-5	-	TRBJ1-5	-	TGTGCCAGCAGTTACTCGCGGGACTCCTCTATCCCCCAGCATTTT	CASSYSRDSSIPQHF
TRBV28	-	TRBJ1-3	-	TGTGCCAGCAGGGACATAGGAAACACCATATATTTT	CASRDIGNTIYF
TRBV11-2	-	TRBJ1-2	-	TGTGCCAGCAGCTTAGATCGACTGGACGATGGCTACACCTTC	CASSLDRLDDGYTF
TRBV7-2	-	TRBJ1-2	-	TGTGCCAGCAGCTTATTTCAGGAGAACTATGGCTACACCTTC	CASSLFQENYGYTF
TRBV5-1	-	TRBJ2-1	TRBD1	TGCGCCAGCAGCGGCACTACAGGGGTGACGCGCTCCTACAATGAGCAGTTCTTC	CASSGTTGVTRSYNEQFF
TRBV7-6	-	TRBJ2-1	-	TGTGCCAGCAGCTTAGATCCGGGGTTTGAGCAGTTCTTC	CASSLDPGFEQFF
TRBV3-1/TRBV3-2	-	TRBJ2-3	TRBD2	TGTGCCAGCAGCCAATGGGTCAGCGGGGGGGCAACAGATACGCAGTATTTT	CASSQWVSGGATDTQYF
TRBV28	-	TRBJ2-6	-	TGTGCCAGCAGTTTAGGGCTAGGGGGGGCCAACGTCCTGACTTTC	CASSLGLGGANVLTF
TRBV4-2	once	TRBJ1-2	-	TGTGCCAGCAGCCAAGACGGGGGGTTTGGCGGCTACACCTTC	CASSQDGGFGGYTF
TRBV5-5	-	TRBJ2-5	TRBD1	TGTGCCAGCAGCTCGGACAGGGTATTACTAGGAGAGACCCAGTACTTC	CASSSDRVLLGETQYF
TRBV29-1	-	TRBJ2-1	-	TGCAGCGTTGAAGATGGCAGGGTCGGCTCCTACAATGAGCAGTTCTTC	CSVEDGRVGSYNEQFF
TRBV5-5	-	TRBJ1-2	-	TGTGCCAGCAGCCCCCAGGACGGGAGCTACACCTTC	CASSPQDGSYTF
TRBV4-2	-	TRBJ2-3	-	TGTGCCAGCAGCCAAGATGCGCCAGATACGCAGTATTTT	CASSQDAPDTQYF
TRBV28	once	TRBJ1-6	-	TGTGCCAGCAGTTCGCGGGGCTTGAATTCACCCCTCCACTTT	CASSSRGLNSPLHF
TRBV24-1	-	TRBJ2-5	-	TGTGCCACCAGTCCGGGTGGAGGGTTTGAAGAGACCCAGTACTTC	CATSPGGGFEETQYF
TRBV2	-	TRBJ1-6	TRBD1	TGTGCCAGCAGGGACAGGGGGCTGTATTCACCCCTCCACTTT	CASRDRGLYSPLHF
TRBV5-1	-	TRBJ2-2	-	TGCGCCAGCAGCTTTTGGGGGGCGGCCGGGGAGCTGTTTTTT	CASSFWGAAGELFF
TRBV7-2	-	TRBJ1-2	-	TGTGCCAGCAGCCCGCATGGCCGGGATGGCTACACCTTC	CASSPHGRDGYTF
TRBV6-6	-	TRBJ2-7	TRBD1	TGTGCCAGCAGCCGCCCCCGGGACAGGGTGTACGAGCAGTACTTC	CASSRPRDRVYEQYF
TRBV2	once	TRBJ2-7	-	TGTGCCAGCAGTGAACAGGGTATCGGCGAGCAGTACTTC	CASSEQGIGEQYF
TRBV9	-	TRBJ1-2	-	TGTGCCAGCAGCGTAGCACATAACTATGGCTACACCTTC	CASSVAHNYGYTF
TRBV12-3/TRBV12-4	-	TRBJ2-1	-	TGTGCCAGCAGTTTTCGGGTGTACAATGAGCAGTTCTTC	CASSFRVYNEQFF
TRBV29-1	-	TRBJ2-1	-	TGCAGCGTTGACTCGCGGTGGCGCTCCTACAATGAGCAGTTCTTC	CSVDSRWRSYNEQFF
TRBV6-6	-	TRBJ2-2	-	TGTGCCAGCAGTGGAAGCGGGCACGGGGAGCTGTTTTTT	CASSGSGHGELFF
TRBV18	-	TRBJ2-7	TRBD1	TGTGCCAGCTCACCGAGTGACAGGGGGCTCCGGGAGCAGTACTTC	CASSPSDRGLREQYF
TRBV3-1/TRBV3-2	-	TRBJ2-2	TRBD1	TGTGCCAGCAGCCCCCGGACAGGGCCCTTGAGCACCGGGGAGCTGTTTTTT	CASSPRTGPLSTGELFF
TRBV12-3/TRBV12-4	-	TRBJ1-6	-	TGTGCCAGCAGTGCGGACAGATTTTCACCCCTCCACTTT	CASSADRFSPLHF
TRBV6-5	once	TRBJ2-2	-	TGTGCCAGGCGAATCTGGGTCAGCGGGGAGCTGTTTTTT	CARRIWVSGELFF
TRBV7-7	-	TRBJ2-1	-	TGTGCTAGCAGCTTGGAGGAGGTAGGGCGCAATGAGCAGTTCTTC	CASSLEEVGRNEQFF
TRBV28	-	TRBJ1-5	TRBD1	TGTGCCAGCAGTTTATACCGAACAGGGGGGAGTTATCAGCCCCAGCATTTT	CASSLYRTGGSYQPQHF
TRBV2	-	TRBJ1-4	-	TGTGCCAGGTGGGGAGTTGGAACGAGGAGAGATGAAAAACTGTTTTTT	CARWGVGTRRDEKLFF
TRBV29-1	once	TRBJ1-2	-	TGCAGCGTCAAACTGGGTGGGTGGGGCTACACCTTC	CSVKLGGWGYTF
TRBV25-1	-	TRBJ2-7	TRBD1	TGTGCCAGCGGCAGACAGGGGGGCTACGAGCAGTACTTC	CASGRQGGYEQYF
TRBV28	few	TRBJ1-6	TRBD1	TGTGCCAGCAAACTCCCCGGGACAGAAAATTCACCCCTCCACTTT	CASKLPGTENSPLHF
TRBV7-2	-	TRBJ2-1	-	TGTGCCAGCAGCTTAAAATTACTGGACAATGAGCAGTTCTTC	CASSLKLLDNEQFF
TRBV6-5	-	TRBJ2-1	-	TGTGCCAGCAGCCCGGACTTCTACAATGAGCAGTTCTTC	CASSPDFYNEQFF
TRBV11-3	-	TRBJ2-2	-	TGTGCCAGCAGCTCGACGTTCACCGGGGAGCTGTTTTTT	CASSSTFTGELFF
TRBV6-5	-	TRBJ2-7	TRBD1	TGTGCCAGCAGTTACTCAGGGGGCCCCTACGAGCAGTACTTC	CASSYSGGPYEQYF
TRBV27	-	TRBJ2-2	-	TGTGCCAGCAGTTGGACGAGCACCGGGGAGCTGTTTTTT	CASSWTSTGELFF
TRBV28	-	TRBJ1-2	-	TGTGCCAGCAGTTTCGGGTCTAACTATGGCTACACCTTC	CASSFGSNYGYTF
TRBV6-5	-	TRBJ1-2	TRBD1	TGTGCCAGCACCTCGACGGGGACAGCCCACTATGGCTACACCTTC	CASTSTGTAHYGYTF
TRBV6-6	-	TRBJ1-2	-	TGTGCCAGCAGTCACGAGATGCCGAACTATGGCTACACCTTC	CASSHEMPNYGYTF
TRBV5-6	-	TRBJ2-3	TRBD1	TGTGCCAGCAGCTTTTTGACAGGGGGTAGGGATACGCAGTATTTT	CASSFLTGGRDTQYF
TRBV5-1	-	TRBJ1-1	-	TGCGCCAGCAGCTTGGGACAGATGAACACTGAAGCTTTCTTT	CASSLGQMNTEAFF
TRBV5-5	few	TRBJ1-5	-	TGTGCCAGCAGCTTGGTAGGACAGTATAGCAATCAGCCCCAGCATTTT	CASSLVGQYSNQPQHF
TRBV5-4	-	TRBJ1-2	TRBD1	TGTGCCAGCAGCTTGGGAGGACAGGGGTCCCTTAACTATGGCTACACCTTC	CASSLGGQGSLNYGYTF
TRBV28	once	TRBJ2-7	TRBD1	TGTGCCAGCAGACAACAGGGGGCGAGTTACGAGCAGTACTTC	CASRQQGASYEQYF
TRBV6-1	-	TRBJ2-3	-	TGTGCCAGCAGTGAAGCGCTCGGGGGCGCATCCCGAACAGATACGCAGTATTTT	CASSEALGGASRTDTQYF